This is a list of T cell receptor beta chains from one sample in a study of blood T cells in healthy people across ages. Using its own MiXCR run on the 5' RACE reads, TCRdb lists one record per CDR3 protein. Among around 580,000 distinct CDR3 sequences listed, 40% to 50% were seen once. Source material: blood. These receptors all stem from an elderly man in good health. CDR3s leave out the opening cysteine and the closing phenylalanine or tryptophan. The order of the fields is V gene, D gene, CDR3 protein. D genes are given only for firm matches.

TRBV12-5 . ASGPTREGTQY
TRBV6-6 . ASSVPRPSEQF
TRBV24-1 . ATSESSGRSYNEQF
TRBV4-3 . ASSQERGQSYGYT
TRBV7-2 . ASSSTGTNSGTNVLT
TRBV10-3 TRBD2 AISERLAGTDTQY
TRBV11-2 . ASSLVLWGRRGNIQY
TRBV6-2/TRBV6-3 . ASTVGQRANVLT
TRBV20-1 . SASGAQEHYGYT
TRBV20-1 TRBD2 SARTSSNEQF
TRBV5-1 TRBD1 ASSGTVNPDTQY
TRBV24-1 TRBD2 ATRGTSGQETQY
TRBV12-3/TRBV12-4 . ASSRTPSAGDTQY
TRBV7-3 . ASSVSSRHYEQY
TRBV19 TRBD1 ASSPPRDRVRNEQY
TRBV29-1 . SVGRGSGDQY
TRBV20-1 TRBD2 SARRGLAGGPHNEQF
TRBV7-9 TRBD2 ASSSLRGSSTDTQY
TRBV7-2 TRBD2 ASSLAGGGRNIQY
TRBV6-2/TRBV6-3 . ASRSGGGNEQF
TRBV6-6 TRBD1 ASSYGTGTFGYT
TRBV20-1 . SARDRVPGDNEQF
TRBV7-8 TRBD2 ASSLFGGLSGGILSGANVLT
TRBV28 . ASRLGSGRNEQF
TRBV20-1 TRBD2 SASRLTSAKNIQY
TRBV20-1 . SARQLNQPQH
TRBV12-3/TRBV12-4 . ASSFSGSDQETQY
TRBV28 . ASSADPGTGVYEQY
TRBV24-1 TRBD1 ATSEVTGGWSYNEQF
TRBV20-1 TRBD1 SASDRGLSYNEQF
TRBV29-1 TRBD1 SVNLGQGVNEQY
TRBV28 . ASRAGNEQF
TRBV20-1 . SARGTGYNQPQH
TRBV20-1 TRBD1 SADTGGGSGHT
TRBV29-1 . SVMDFSYIEQF
TRBV7-9 . ASSGLLVGEKLF
TRBV4-3 . ASSQGGSNSPLH
TRBV11-2 TRBD2 ASSSGGRLAGRNEQF
TRBV20-1 TRBD1 SARTGVSNQPQH
TRBV7-2 . ASSLGGTGANVLT
TRBV10-3 TRBD1 AISGGQGASEQF
TRBV7-2 . ASSLVARGQRETQY
TRBV5-6 . ASSLSRDRGDQPQH
TRBV20-1 TRBD1 SADGNTGAYGYT
TRBV6-6 . ASSYKDGYT
TRBV21-1 . ASIQKVSLAGRRFGTYTQY
TRBV7-8 . ASSLARTAARAPQH
TRBV7-3 TRBD2 ASSLGTSGVSEQF
TRBV12-3/TRBV12-4 TRBD2 ASSLEWIAGAANSYEQY
TRBV2 . ASSANQGPNEKLF
TRBV7-2 . ASSYRPNQETQY